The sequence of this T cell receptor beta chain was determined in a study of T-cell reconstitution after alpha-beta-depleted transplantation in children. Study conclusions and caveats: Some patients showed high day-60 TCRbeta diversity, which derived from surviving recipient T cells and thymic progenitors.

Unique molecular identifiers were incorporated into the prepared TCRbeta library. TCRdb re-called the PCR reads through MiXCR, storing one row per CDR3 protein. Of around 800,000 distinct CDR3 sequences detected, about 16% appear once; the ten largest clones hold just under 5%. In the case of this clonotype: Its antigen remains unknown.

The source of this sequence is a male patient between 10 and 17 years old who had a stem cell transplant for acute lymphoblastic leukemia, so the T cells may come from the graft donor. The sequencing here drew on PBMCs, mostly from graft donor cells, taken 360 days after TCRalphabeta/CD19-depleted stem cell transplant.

This chain's CDR3 is CASSYGGLRTDTQYF. CDR3 bases: TGTGCCAGCAGTTACGGCGGCCTCCGCACAGATACGCAGTATTTT. The rearrangement joins TRBV6-5 to TRBJ2-3; no clear D gene. CDR3 size: 15 residues. Germline V gene lookup returns CDR1 MNHEY and CDR2 SVGAGI. Trimming removed 2 bases from V and 1 base from J, with 10 bases in between.